The 32 T cell receptor beta chains given below trace back to one sample, sequenced in a study of cytomegalovirus exposure and HLA in healthy donors. The PCR was carried out with 60 Vbeta primers and 13 Jbeta primers. TCRdb's table, derived via immunoSEQ multiplex PCR, lists solely in-frame clones and lacks some. Of about 130,000 clones in the sample, roughly 75% were seen once. Sequenced: PBMCs. The receptors were gathered from a young man in good health and CMV-seronegative.

The V and J genes are TRBV6-6 and TRBJ2-5, with a possible D match to TRBD1 (6 bases). Germline V lookup: CDR1 MNHNY, CDR2 SVGAGI (reference sequence). The CDR3 has 14 amino acids. V lost 10 bases, J lost 4 bases, and 19 bases lay in between. CDR3 bases: TGTGCCACCAACCCGCCCAGGGGCAGAGAGACCCAGTACTTC. Its translation: CATNPPRGRETQYF.

This clone was detected a few times. The rearrangement uses TRBV6-1 and TRBJ1-6; 10 bases map to TRBD1. V shed 0 bases and J 7 bases; nucleotides not matched to a gene: 3. Germline-derived CDR1 and CDR2 are MNHNS and SASEGT. This CDR3 is built from 16 residues. CDR3 sequence (DNA): TGTGCCAGCAGTGAAGCAGTGACAGGGGGCAATTCACCCCTCCACTTT. Its translation is CASSEAVTGGNSPLHF.

The chain uses TRBV5-8 and TRBJ1-2, with D perhaps TRBD1 (6 bases). The CDR3 loop spans 14 amino acids. Germline CDR1 reads SGHTS; CDR2 reads YDEGEE. V gave up 4 bases and J gave up 4 bases, with 14 bases separating them. CDR3 region: CASSEPGHSYGYTF. The CDR3 DNA sequence: TGTGCCAGCAGCGAACCGGGACACAGCTATGGCTACACCTTC.

V is TRBV11-2 and J is TRBJ1-4; a possible D gene is TRBD1 (6 bases). Germline V gene data show CDR1 as SGHAT and CDR2 as FQNNGV. V lost 1 base and J 2 bases, leaving 11 bases between the germline ends. The CDR3 contains 16 residues. The CDR3 DNA reads TGTGCCAGCAGCTTAGGGAACAGGGTTACTAATGAAAAACTGTTTTTT. Translating it yields CASSLGNRVTNEKLFF.

The rearrangement links TRBV7-9 to TRBJ1-1; D possibly corresponds to TRBD1 (6 bases). V lost 6 bases to trimming and J lost 1 base, with 15 bases between them. This CDR3 spans 15 amino acids. The germline CDR1 and CDR2 sequences are SEHNR and FQNEAQ (reference sequence). This CDR3 reads CASSPRDRPNTEAFF. Written as DNA, the CDR3 is TGTGCCAGCAGTCCACGCGACAGGCCGAACACTGAAGCTTTCTTT.

This clone appeared a single time. This rearrangement joins TRBV28 to TRBJ2-7, with 9 bases lining up with TRBD1. Germline V gene lookup returns CDR1 MDHEN and CDR2 SYDVKM. V lost 5 bases, J lost 2 bases, and 4 bases stayed unmatched. The CDR3 has 14 amino acids. The CDR3 sequence is CASSPGQGPYEQYF. The CDR3 nucleotides read TGTGCCAGCAGTCCGGGACAGGGACCCTACGAGCAGTACTTC.

The CDR3 sequence is CASSLFGTGSMSIQYF. DNA for the CDR3: TGTGCCAGCAGTCTATTCGGGACAGGGAGTATGAGCATTCAGTACTTC. The rearrangement links TRBV28 to TRBJ2-4, with TRBD1 matching 9 bases. The germline V gene has CDR1 MDHEN and CDR2 SYDVKM. With 5 bases clipped from V and 9 bases from J, the junction kept 14 bases outside the gene matches. CDR3 length: 16 amino acids.

This chain connects TRBV14 to TRBJ1-1; no firm D call. Germline lookup yields CDR1 SGHDN and CDR2 FVKESK. Trimming removed 0 bases from V and 5 bases from J, with 7 bases in between. CDR3 length equals 13 residues. CDR3 loop: CASSQDRGTEAFF. The CDR3 DNA is TGTGCCAGCAGCCAAGACCGAGGAACTGAAGCTTTCTTT.

V is TRBV19 and J is TRBJ2-1, with D perhaps matching TRBD1 (5 bases). Germline V CDR1 and CDR2: LNHDA, SQIVND (reference sequence). The CDR3 consists of 14 residues. V shed 1 base and J shed 8 bases, with 12 bases lying between them. The CDR3 region is CASSIGGRYHEQFF. CDR3 nucleotides: TGTGCCAGTAGTATAGGGGGCAGGTACCATGAGCAGTTCTTC.

The DNA of the CDR3 is TGTGCCAGCAATCGACTAGCAAGTCCGGATACGCAGTATTTT. Its translation is CASNRLASPDTQYF. The rearrangement links TRBV2 to TRBJ2-3, with 7 bases matching TRBD2. This CDR3 spans 14 amino acids. Germline V gene sequence: CDR1 SNHLY, CDR2 FYNNEI. J lost 6 bases, V lost 7 bases, and 10 bases had no gene match.

J is TRBJ2-7 and V is TRBV7-9; D might be TRBD2 (6 bases). This CDR3 contains 16 residues. Germline loops: CDR1 SEHNR, CDR2 FQNEAQ (reference sequence). The V and J ends lost 1 base and 6 bases respectively, with 19 bases between them. The CDR3 nucleotides read TGTGCCAGCAGCTTAGATCTCGGGGCGGGATCGCGCGAGCAGTACTTC. This encodes CASSLDLGAGSREQYF.

The rearrangement links TRBV28 to TRBJ2-3, with TRBD2 as a possible D gene (5 bases). Germline CDR1 reads MDHEN; CDR2 reads SYDVKM. The CDR3 runs to 13 residues. The V and J ends lost 2 bases and 6 bases respectively, with 9 bases between them. The CDR3 loop reads CASSLPGSDTQYF. As DNA, the CDR3 is TGTGCCAGCAGTTTACCGGGGAGCGATACGCAGTATTTT.

Here the CDR3 DNA reads TGTGCCATCAGTGGGACTAGCGGGGGTAATGAGCAGTTCTTC. Residues: CAISGTSGGNEQFF. J is TRBJ2-1 and V is TRBV10-3; 13 bases are a match to TRBD2. Per the germline V gene, CDR1 is ENHRY and CDR2 is SYGVKD. This CDR3 region has 14 residues. J gave up 7 bases and V 4 bases, and 1 base lay outside the gene matches.

The rearrangement uses TRBV5-4 and TRBJ1-4; a possible D gene is TRBD1 (5 bases). Germline V gene sequence: CDR1 SGHNT, CDR2 YYREEE (reference sequence). The CDR3 loop spans 17 amino acids. With 4 bases removed from V and 1 base from J, the gap between germline ends came to 17 bases. The CDR3 nucleotides read TGTGCCAGCAGCCCAAGGGCCATTCAGGGAACTAATGAAAAACTGTTTTTT. This gives the protein CASSPRAIQGTNEKLFF.

The chain is built from TRBV11-2 and TRBJ2-5, with TRBD1 as a possible D gene (6 bases). The CDR3 spans 14 residues. The V and J ends lost 2 bases and 5 bases respectively, with 12 bases between them. Germline CDR1 is SGHAT and CDR2 is FQNNGV. The CDR3 coding sequence is TGTGCCAGCAGCTTACTGGGGGCTTGTGAGACCCAGTACTTC. This encodes CASSLLGACETQYF.

The chain links TRBV4-2 to TRBJ2-1, with 7 bases that match TRBD2. Germline CDR1 LGHNA, CDR2 YNFKEQ. The junction had 11 bases not matched to a gene; V was cut back by 4 bases and J by 2 bases. CDR3 length equals 17 residues. CDR3 nucleotide sequence: TGTGCCAGCAGCCCAGCGCGGAGACTAGCTCCCTACAATGAGCAGTTCTTC. This sequence encodes CASSPARRLAPYNEQFF.

The chain uses TRBV11-2 and TRBJ1-1, with D hard to call. This CDR3 has 14 amino acids. Trimming took 0 bases from V and 1 from J, leaving 6 bases between them. Germline V gene lookup returns CDR1 SGHAT and CDR2 FQNNGV. CDR3 amino acids: CASSLDGSNTEAFF. The CDR3 nucleotides read TGTGCCAGCAGCTTAGATGGCTCGAACACTGAAGCTTTCTTT.

This clone was seen a few times. This chain connects TRBV18 to TRBJ1-5, with TRBD1 as a possible D gene (6 bases). Germline values: CDR1 KGHSH, CDR2 LQKENI. V gave up 2 bases and J gave up 4 bases, with 9 bases separating them. This CDR3 has 14 amino acids. The CDR3 nucleotides are TGTGCCAGCTCACCAGGGGGGGCGAATCAGCCCCAGCATTTT. Translating it yields CASSPGGANQPQHF.

The chain combines TRBV2 with TRBJ2-5; 11 positions match TRBD2. The CDR3 extends over 14 amino acids. The germline CDR1 and CDR2 sequences are SNHLY and FYNNEI. Unmatched junction bases numbered 2, after V lost 4 bases and J lost 4 bases. The CDR3 protein is CASSGTSGGETQYF. CDR3 coding DNA: TGTGCCAGCAGTGGTACTAGCGGGGGAGAGACCCAGTACTTC.

This sequence joins TRBV6-7 and TRBJ2-2, with D possibly matching TRBD2 (5 bases). TRBV6-7 counts as an open reading frame of uncertain function. The CDR3 extends over 15 amino acids. V lost 9 bases and J lost 5, with 19 bases in between. CDR3 region: CARPPVRGCTGELFF. CDR3 nucleotides: TGTGCCAGACCTCCCGTCCGGGGATGTACCGGGGAGCTGTTTTTT.

This chain connects TRBV2 to TRBJ2-3, with 12 bases that match TRBD2. This CDR3 region has 17 residues. J lost 1 base, V lost 3 bases, and 5 bases had no gene match. In germline, CDR1 is SNHLY, CDR2 FYNNEI. CDR3 nucleotides: TGTGCCAGCAGTGATGAGCGACTAGCGGGAGGCACAGATACGCAGTATTTT. This gives the protein CASSDERLAGGTDTQYF.

The CDR3: CASSWYRDRETQYF. The DNA for the CDR3 is TGTGCCAGCAGCTGGTACAGGGATCGGGAGACCCAGTACTTC. The chain uses TRBV7-2 and TRBJ2-5, with TRBD1 as a possible D gene (6 bases). The germline V and J ends were trimmed by 4 bases and 5 bases, with 14 bases remaining between them. Per germline, CDR1 SGHTA and CDR2 FQGNSA. The CDR3 covers 14 residues.

This sequence joins TRBV7-8 and TRBJ2-5, with D unresolved. Germline V CDR1 and CDR2: SGHVS, FQNEAQ. There are 12 residues in the CDR3. V shed 6 bases and J shed 5 bases, with 10 bases lying between them. CDR3 protein: CASRRRMETQYF. The CDR3 bases are TGTGCCAGCAGGAGGCGAATGGAGACCCAGTACTTC.

The chain couples TRBV15 to TRBJ2-7; 15 nucleotides line up with TRBD2. Germline loops: CDR1 LNHNV, CDR2 YYDKDF (reference sequence). Germline trimming cut 5 bases from V and 1 base from J; bases unmatched to any gene: 6. The CDR3 is 17 residues long. The CDR3, as DNA: TGTGCCACCAGCCGGGGACTAGCGGGGGGCTTATCCTACGAGCAGTACTTC. Translation gives CATSRGLAGGLSYEQYF.

The V and J genes are TRBV11-2 and TRBJ1-5; no clear D gene. Germline assignment: CDR1 SGHAT and CDR2 FQNNGV. The CDR3 is 13 amino acids. The ends were cut back, 0 bases at V and 8 bases at J, with 8 bases in the middle. The CDR3 sequence is CASSLDAVKPQHF. The CDR3 DNA reads as TGTGCCAGCAGCTTAGATGCAGTTAAGCCCCAGCATTTT. The whole variable domain, remainder taken from reference TRBV11-2 and TRBJ1-5, is EAGVAQSPRYKIIEKRQSVAFWCNPISGHATLYWYQQILGQGPKLLIQFQNNGVVDDSQLPKDRFSAERLKGVDSTLKIQPAKLEDSAVYLCASSLDAVKPQHFGDGTRLSIL.

The rearrangement joins TRBV4-3 to TRBJ2-1, with 9 bases fitting TRBD2. Germline CDR1 and CDR2: LGHNA and YSLEER. This CDR3 comprises 14 residues. The junction had 2 bases not matched to a gene; V was cut back by 1 base and J by 7 bases. Here the CDR3 DNA reads TGCGCCAGCAGCCAAGGCGGGAGGGGAAATGAGCAGTTCTTC. Its translation: CASSQGGRGNEQFF.

V is TRBV9 and J is TRBJ2-5; 10 positions match TRBD1. The CDR3 is made up of 15 amino acids. Germline V gene lookup returns CDR1 SGDLS and CDR2 YYNGEE. Trimming cost V 4 bases and J 2 bases; bases outside gene matches: 5. As DNA, the CDR3 is TGTGCCAGCAGCAAGCGGACAGGGGGTCAAGAGACCCAGTACTTC. This encodes CASSKRTGGQETQYF.

The chain has TRBV5-6 and TRBJ2-7; 15 positions match TRBD2. CDR3 size: 15 residues. In germline, CDR1 is SGHDT, CDR2 YYEEEE. V lost 3 bases to trimming and J lost 8 bases; unmatched junction nucleotides: 6. The CDR3 nucleotides are TGTGCCAGCAGCTCCGGGACTAGCGGGGGGCACAAGCAGTACTTC. It codes for CASSSGTSGGHKQYF. Full variable domain (missing parts from reference TRBV5-6 and TRBJ2-7): DAGVTQSPTHLIKTRGQQVTLRCSPKSGHDTVSWYQQALGQGPQFIFQYYEEEERQRGNFPDRFSGHQFPNYSSELNVNALLLGDSALYLCASSSGTSGGHKQYFGPGTRLTVT.

The chain links TRBV28 to TRBJ2-7, with TRBD1 identical over 8 bases. The CDR3 loop spans 13 amino acids. The junction had 4 bases not matched to a gene; V was cut back by 5 bases and J by 4 bases. CDR1 is MDHEN, CDR2 SYDVKM, per germline. The CDR3 loop is CASSLQGGYEQYF. DNA for the CDR3: TGTGCCAGCAGTCTACAGGGGGGTTACGAGCAGTACTTC.

This clone was detected only a few times. The chain links TRBV10-2 to TRBJ2-2, with 13 bases aligning to TRBD2. The CDR3 is 16 residues long. The germline V gene encodes CDR1 WSHSY and CDR2 SAAADI. V was clipped by 7 bases and J by 4 bases; unmatched bases: 6. The CDR3 region is CASTTTSGGGTGELFF. CDR3 sequence (DNA): TGCGCCAGCACCACAACTAGCGGGGGGGGCACCGGGGAGCTGTTTTTT.

The chain joins TRBV7-9 to TRBJ1-1, with unresolved D. Germline V gene sequence: CDR1 SEHNR, CDR2 FQNEAQ (reference sequence). Trimming stripped 3 bases from V and 2 bases from J, with 7 bases between. The CDR3 length is 13 residues. The CDR3 is CASSFTYNTEAFF. CDR3 nucleotide sequence: TGTGCCAGCAGCTTTACATATAACACTGAAGCTTTCTTT.

This clone was seen only once. The V and J genes are TRBV19 and TRBJ1-5; D perhaps matches TRBD1 (5 bases). The germline CDR1 and CDR2 sequences are LNHDA and SQIVND (reference sequence). The V end lost 5 bases, the J end lost 7 bases, and 12 bases lay between the germline ends. The CDR3 covers 13 residues. DNA for the CDR3: TGTGCCAGTAGTCCCCGGGACTACCAGCCCCAGCATTTT. Translated, it gives CASSPRDYQPQHF.